The present TCR beta chain was sequenced within a study of blood T cell repertoires in COVID-19. Looking at the study overall: Collection of acute and convalescent COVID-19 samples took place in the United States, Italy and Spain. Sources were T cells, B-cell-depleted T cells, or PBMCs; the material itself was cDNA or gDNA.

This CDR3 comprises 13 residues. Trimming took off 5 bases at V and 8 bases at J, with 15 bases between the two ends. Germline V lookup: CDR1 LGHDT, CDR2 YNNKEL (reference sequence). Authors' processing steps: Quantification of nucleated cells was approximated via reference gene primer amplification. Assay: immunoSEQ multiplex PCR; the TCRdb copy retains only in-frame clones and omits some. The V and J calls and clone size were taken over from that table, and D and trimming were inferred from the DNA. Of 140,000 to 150,000 clones listed, roughly 84% are singletons. The clonotype comes from a human donor in a cohort sampled during active COVID-19. The chain combines TRBV3-1 (or the pseudogene TRBV3-2) with TRBJ1-2; D call uncertain. The sample consisted of peripheral blood. The DNA of the CDR3 is TGTGCCAGCAGCGAACTTTCCGACACGGGCTACACCTTC. Translating it yields CASSELSDTGYTF.